The rows below give T cell receptor beta chains drawn from one sample of a study of shared clonotypes between healthy human individuals. Some clones are missing from TCRdb's copy, which holds only in-frame ones; the method was immunoSEQ multiplex PCR. This table holds approximately 1.5 million clones, approximately 98.5% found once. The specimen sequenced was naive CD4+ T cells sorted from blood. The origin of the receptors is a man under 40 in good health. Each CDR3 is given without its conserved first and last residue.

V gene,J gene,CDR3 protein
TRBV19,TRBJ1-5,ASSIPGRQPQH
TRBV27,TRBJ1-5,ASRGGPDQPQH
TRBV27,TRBJ2-5,ASSLLPSQETQY
TRBV18,TRBJ2-3,ATRGADTQY
TRBV4-1,TRBJ1-3,ASSQVTGSGNTIY
TRBV2,TRBJ2-1,ASRRGYGQF
TRBV11-3,TRBJ2-1,ASSFRGTTNEQF
TRBV5-1,TRBJ2-2,ASSLVVGDTGELF
TRBV18,TRBJ2-7,ASSLSGRTYEQY
TRBV6-5,TRBJ2-2,ASSYKRNTGELF
TRBV4-1,TRBJ2-2,ASSQVGTVGRNTGELF
TRBV9,TRBJ2-3,ASSGGTSAKMSTDTQY
TRBV7-9,TRBJ2-7,ASSPSWSGRSYEQY
TRBV28,TRBJ2-7,AKIARIYHEQY
TRBV5-1,TRBJ2-1,ASSWLLTGQGGDNEQF
TRBV7-3,TRBJ2-2,ASSVIANTGELF
TRBV5-1,TRBJ2-7,ASSLQETYEQY
TRBV7-6,TRBJ2-7,ASSLVRGSDEQY
TRBV7-2,TRBJ1-2,ASSLSREVAANYGYT
TRBV5-6,TRBJ2-1,ASSSLVMDEQF
TRBV5-6,TRBJ2-4,ASSLVGAKNIQY
TRBV25-1,TRBJ2-1,ASSLSGRRIEQF
TRBV5-4,TRBJ2-4,ASSLAGLAKNIQY
TRBV11-2,TRBJ2-4,ASSPLPRGIQY